The 16 T cell receptor beta chains in this list originate from one sample, sequenced in a study of vaccination and CD4 T cells after COVID-19. Documented treatment: approximately 11-day PBMC culture with coronavirus spike peptide pools or control peptides (ViraFEST assay). CD4+ T lymphocytes from the unexposed donor were collected before the COVID-19 pandemic (2011-2018). Which antigens these TCRs recognize remains unknown. Sequencing of cultured CD4+ T cell DNA used the Oncomine TCR Beta short-read assay. TCRdb itself ran the PCR reads through MiXCR, one entry per CDR3 protein. The sample has 2,500 to 3,500 distinct CDR3 sequences, around 28% seen once. The sample comprised CD4+ T cells from blood, cultured in vitro. These TCRs come from a human donor in good health.

There are a few counts of this clonotype. The V gene is TRBV6-1, the J gene TRBJ2-7, with TRBD1 matching over 10 bases. The germline gives CDR1 MNHNS, CDR2 SASEGT. There are 14 residues in the CDR3. The J segment lost 6 bases and the V segment lost 7 bases, leaving 9 bases of the junction unmatched. CDR3 sequence (DNA): TGTGCCAGCACTTCGGGACAGGGGTGGTTCGAGCAGTACTTC. Amino acids: CASTSGQGWFEQYF.

This clonotype was detected a few times. The chain employs TRBV28 and TRBJ1-3; possibly TRBD1 for D (5 bases). Germline V gives CDR1 MDHEN, CDR2 SYDVKM. V lost 5 bases, J lost 4 bases, and 15 bases lay in between. The CDR3 spans 15 residues. The chain's CDR3 is CASSHTGASGNTIYF. The CDR3, as DNA: TGTGCCAGCAGTCACACAGGAGCCTCGGGAAACACCATATATTTT.

The J gene is TRBJ2-3, the V gene TRBV27; 8 nucleotides match TRBD1. With 4 bases clipped from V and 4 bases from J, the junction kept 16 bases outside the gene matches. Germline V gene data show CDR1 as MNHEY and CDR2 as SMNVEV (reference sequence). The CDR3 loop spans 18 amino acids. Here the CDR3 DNA reads TGTGCCAGCAGTTCCCCTTTCCGGACAGGGCAGTTCGCAGATACGCAGTATTTT. Its protein is CASSSPFRTGQFADTQYF.

This chain links TRBV4-1 with TRBJ2-1; D ambiguous. V gave up 1 base and J gave up 4 bases, with 14 bases separating them. Germline V gene lookup returns CDR1 MGHRA and CDR2 YSYEKL. This CDR3 has 16 residues. The CDR3 region has the DNA TGCGCCAGCAGCCAAGGACGGTTCTCCTCATACAATGAGCAGTTCTTC. Its protein is CASSQGRFSSYNEQFF.

This clonotype was seen a handful of times. The chain employs TRBV2 and TRBJ2-2; 7 positions match TRBD1. This CDR3 has 15 residues. The germline V gene encodes CDR1 SNHLY and CDR2 FYNNEI. V was pared by 4 bases and J by 6 bases, with 8 bases of the junction left unmatched. In DNA, the CDR3 is TGTGCCAGCAGTGCAAGGACAGGTGGCCCCGGGGAGCTGTTTTTT. Its translation is CASSARTGGPGELFF.

This clonotype has a handful of counts. This chain connects TRBV5-4 to TRBJ2-2; TRBD2 is a possible D gene (6 bases). Trimming removed 0 bases from V and 7 bases from J, with 22 bases in between. There are 18 residues in the CDR3. Germline V CDR1 and CDR2: SGHNT, YYREEE (reference sequence). CDR3 in DNA: TGTGCCAGCAGCTTGGTCGGCGGGATTGGGGTCGGTGACGGGGAGCTGTTTTTT. This gives the protein CASSLVGGIGVGDGELFF.

The chain recombines TRBV27 with TRBJ2-5; 8 bases line up with TRBD1. V trimming: 5 bases; J trimming: 9 bases; junction bases outside the gene matches: 8. The CDR3 extends over 13 amino acids. Germline CDR1 MNHEY, CDR2 SMNVEV (reference sequence). CDR3 sequence (DNA): TGTGCCAGCAGTGGCGAGGACAGGGAGCCCCAGTACTTC. Translation gives CASSGEDREPQYF.

V gene TRBV2 combines with J gene TRBJ1-3; D unclear. CDR1 is SNHLY, CDR2 FYNNEI, per germline. Trimming stripped 5 bases from V and 0 bases from J, with 8 bases between. The CDR3 is made up of 14 amino acids. The CDR3 DNA reads as TGTGCCAGCAGTCCTGATTTCTCTGGAAACACCATATATTTT. Translating gives CASSPDFSGNTIYF. The whole variable domain, filled in from reference TRBV2 and TRBJ1-3, reads EPEVTQTPSHQVTQMGQEVILRCVPISNHLYFYWYRQILGQKVEFLVSFYNNEISEKSEIFDDQFSVERPDGSNFTLKIRSTKLEDSAMYFCASSPDFSGNTIYFGEGSWLTVV.

The J gene is TRBJ1-6, the V gene TRBV3-1; weak D call: TRBD1 (6 bases). Per the germline V gene, CDR1 is LGHDT and CDR2 is YNNKEL (reference sequence). Trimming left V 4 bases short and J 3 bases short, with 13 bases between. This CDR3 has 16 residues. CDR3 region: CASSRSQGSYNSPLHF. CDR3 in DNA: TGTGCCAGCAGCCGAAGCCAGGGGAGCTATAATTCACCCCTCCACTTT. The whole variable domain, remainder taken from reference TRBV3-1 and TRBJ1-6, is DTAVSQTPKYLVTQMGNDKSIKCEQNLGHDTMYWYKQDSKKFLKIMFSYNNKELIINETVPNRFSPKSPDKAHLNLHINSLELGDSAVYFCASSRSQGSYNSPLHFGNGTRLTVT.

This clonotype has more than one count but fewer than ten. V usage is TRBV5-6 and J usage is TRBJ1-1, with D unclear. Trimming took 0 bases from V and 0 from J, leaving 9 bases between them. Germline V CDR1 and CDR2: SGHDT, YYEEEE. The CDR3 consists of 15 residues. CDR3 in amino acids: CASSLVRRMNTEAFF. In nucleotides, the CDR3 is TGTGCCAGCAGCTTGGTAAGGCGGATGAACACTGAAGCTTTCTTT.

CDR3 region: CASSLGDWGFDTEAFF. As DNA, the CDR3 is TGTGCCAGCAGCTTGGGGGATTGGGGGTTTGACACTGAAGCTTTCTTT. V is TRBV5-4 and J is TRBJ1-1; tentatively, D is TRBD1 (5 bases). Germline CDR1 SGHNT, CDR2 YYREEE (reference sequence). The CDR3 has 16 residues. V was shortened by 0 bases and J by 3 bases, with 15 bases between the two germline ends.

The chain has TRBV7-2 and TRBJ2-3, with 16 bases identical to TRBD2. After removal of 11 bases from V and 1 base from J, the junction contained 6 bases not matched to a gene. CDR1 SGHTA and CDR2 FQGNSA come from the germline V gene. The CDR3 has 16 amino acids. The DNA of the CDR3 is TGTGCCCAAGGGACTAGCGGGGGGGGGGGCACAGATACGCAGTATTTT. Protein: CAQGTSGGGGTDTQYF.

This clonotype was detected only a few times. The chain joins TRBV6-5 to TRBJ1-5, with a tentative D call TRBD1 (5 bases). Trimming cost V 4 bases and J 6 bases, with 19 bases left between them. The CDR3 runs to 16 residues. The V gene's germline CDR1 is MNHEY and CDR2 SVGAGI. CDR3 sequence: CASSFRFGRDGQPQHF. As DNA, the CDR3 is TGTGCCAGCAGTTTCAGGTTTGGCAGGGACGGTCAGCCCCAGCATTTT.

V usage is TRBV18 and J usage is TRBJ2-1, with 10 nucleotides matching TRBD2. The CDR3 has 15 amino acids. Trimming took 5 bases from V and 5 from J; bases not matched to a gene: 6. Per germline, CDR1 KGHSH and CDR2 LQKENI. This chain's CDR3 is CASSVGLASNNEQFF. CDR3 coding DNA: TGTGCCAGCTCAGTGGGACTAGCGTCGAACAATGAGCAGTTCTTC.

This chain joins TRBV2 and TRBJ2-1; TRBD1 or TRBD2 may be the D gene (5 bases each). The CDR3 runs to 16 residues. Germline V gene data show CDR1 as SNHLY and CDR2 as FYNNEI. With 4 bases removed from V and 4 bases from J, the gap between germline ends came to 17 bases. CDR3 sequence: CASSGSRAGTYNEQFF. CDR3 DNA: TGTGCCAGCAGTGGCTCTAGGGCAGGGACGTACAATGAGCAGTTCTTC.

The CDR3: CASSIDRLRSGELFF. Written as DNA, the CDR3 is TGTGCCAGTAGTATAGATCGTCTTCGGTCCGGGGAGCTGTTTTTT. The V gene is TRBV19, the J gene TRBJ2-2; D gene uncertain. CDR1 and CDR2 (germline): LNHDA, SQIVND (reference sequence). The germline V and J ends were trimmed by 0 bases and 6 bases, with 11 bases remaining between them. This CDR3 region has 15 residues.